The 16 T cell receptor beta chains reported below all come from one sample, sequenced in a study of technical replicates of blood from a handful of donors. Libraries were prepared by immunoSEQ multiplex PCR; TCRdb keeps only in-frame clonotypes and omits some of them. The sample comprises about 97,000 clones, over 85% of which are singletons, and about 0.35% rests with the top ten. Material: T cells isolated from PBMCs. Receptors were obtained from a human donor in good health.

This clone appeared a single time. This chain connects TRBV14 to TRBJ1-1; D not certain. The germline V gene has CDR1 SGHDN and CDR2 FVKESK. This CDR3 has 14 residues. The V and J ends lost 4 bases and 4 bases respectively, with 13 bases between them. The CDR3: CASSPYMLSTEAFF. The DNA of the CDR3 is TGTGCCAGCAGCCCCTATATGCTGTCCACTGAAGCTTTCTTT. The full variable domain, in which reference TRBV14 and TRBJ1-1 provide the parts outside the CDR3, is EAGVTQFPSHSVIEKGQTVTLRCDPISGHDNLYWYRRVMGKEIKFLLHFVKESKQDESGMPNNRFLAERTGGTYSTLKVQPAELEDSGVYFCASSPYMLSTEAFFGQGTRLTVV.

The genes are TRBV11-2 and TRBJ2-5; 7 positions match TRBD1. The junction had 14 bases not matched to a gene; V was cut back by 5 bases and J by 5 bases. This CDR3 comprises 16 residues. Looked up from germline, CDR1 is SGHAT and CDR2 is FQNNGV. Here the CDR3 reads CASSLAFKGGWETQYF. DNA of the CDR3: TGTGCCAGCAGCCTTGCTTTTAAAGGGGGCTGGGAGACCCAGTACTTC. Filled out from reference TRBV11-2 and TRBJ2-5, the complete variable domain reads EAGVAQSPRYKIIEKRQSVAFWCNPISGHATLYWYQQILGQGPKLLIQFQNNGVVDDSQLPKDRFSAERLKGVDSTLKIQPAKLEDSAVYLCASSLAFKGGWETQYFGPGTRLLVL.

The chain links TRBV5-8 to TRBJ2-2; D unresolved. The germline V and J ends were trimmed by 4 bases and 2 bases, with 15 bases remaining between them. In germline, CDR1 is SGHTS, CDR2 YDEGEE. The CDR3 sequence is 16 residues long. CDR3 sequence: CASSLAPNINTGELFF. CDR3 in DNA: TGTGCCAGCAGCCTTGCCCCCAACATCAACACCGGGGAGCTGTTTTTT.

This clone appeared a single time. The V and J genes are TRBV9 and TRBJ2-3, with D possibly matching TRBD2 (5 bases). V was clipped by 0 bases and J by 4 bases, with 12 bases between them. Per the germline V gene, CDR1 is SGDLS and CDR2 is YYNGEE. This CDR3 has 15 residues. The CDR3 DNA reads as TGTGCCAGCAGCGTAGCGGGTAGCGCGGCAGATACGCAGTATTTT. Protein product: CASSVAGSAADTQYF.

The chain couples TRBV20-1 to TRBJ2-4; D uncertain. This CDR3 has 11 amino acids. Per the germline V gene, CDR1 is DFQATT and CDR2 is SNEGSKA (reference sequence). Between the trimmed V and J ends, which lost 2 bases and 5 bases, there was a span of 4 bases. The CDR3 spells CSARLQNIQYF. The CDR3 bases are TGCAGTGCTAGACTACAAAACATTCAGTACTTC.

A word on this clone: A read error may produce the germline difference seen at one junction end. The CDR3 spells CASSPERAGANVLTF. The CDR3 DNA sequence: TGTGCTAGCAGCCCCGAGAGGGCTGGGGCCAACGTCCTGACTTTC. The chain uses TRBV7-7 and TRBJ2-6; tentatively, D is TRBD2 (5 bases). Germline CDR1 and CDR2: SSHAT and FNYEAQ (reference sequence). The CDR3 consists of 15 residues.

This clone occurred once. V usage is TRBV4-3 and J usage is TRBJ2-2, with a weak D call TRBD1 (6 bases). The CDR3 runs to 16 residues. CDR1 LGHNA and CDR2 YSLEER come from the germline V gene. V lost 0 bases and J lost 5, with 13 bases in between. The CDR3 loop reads CASSQDLARGTGELFF. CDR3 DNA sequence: TGCGCCAGCAGCCAAGATTTAGCGAGGGGGACCGGGGAGCTGTTTTTT.

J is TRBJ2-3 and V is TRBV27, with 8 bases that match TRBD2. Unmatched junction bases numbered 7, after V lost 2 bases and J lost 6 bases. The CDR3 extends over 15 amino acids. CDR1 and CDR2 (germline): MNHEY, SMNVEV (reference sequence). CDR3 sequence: CASSLTAGVWDTQYF. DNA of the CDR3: TGTGCCAGCAGTTTAACAGCGGGAGTCTGGGATACGCAGTATTTT.

The CDR3 bases are TGTGCCAGCAGTGGGTACAGGGAGCATAATGAAAAACTGTTTTTT. Encoded protein: CASSGYREHNEKLFF. This sequence joins TRBV2 and TRBJ1-4, with a tentative D call TRBD1 (6 bases). This CDR3 comprises 15 residues. Trimming left V 4 bases short and J 4 bases short, with 13 bases between. Germline CDR1 and CDR2: SNHLY and FYNNEI.

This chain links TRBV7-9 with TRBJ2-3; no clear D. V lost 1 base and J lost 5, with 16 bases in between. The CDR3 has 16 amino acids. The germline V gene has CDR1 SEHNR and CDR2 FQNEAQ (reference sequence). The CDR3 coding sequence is TGTGCCAGCAGCTTAGATTCACCGCTAAATCTAGATACGCAGTATTTT. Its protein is CASSLDSPLNLDTQYF.

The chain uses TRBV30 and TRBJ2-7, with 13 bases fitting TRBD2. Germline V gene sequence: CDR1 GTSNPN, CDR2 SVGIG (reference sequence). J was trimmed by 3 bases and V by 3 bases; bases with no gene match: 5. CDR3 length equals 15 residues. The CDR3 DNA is TGTGCCTGGAGGTTGGGACTAGCGGGACTCTACGAGCAGTACTTC. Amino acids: CAWRLGLAGLYEQYF.

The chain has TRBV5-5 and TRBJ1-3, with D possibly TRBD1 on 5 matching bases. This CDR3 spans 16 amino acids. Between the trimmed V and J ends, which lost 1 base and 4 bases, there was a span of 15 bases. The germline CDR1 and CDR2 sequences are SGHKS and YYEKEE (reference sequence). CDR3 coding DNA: TGTGCCAGCAGCTTGACAGCAGGGTCATTCGGAAACACCATATATTTT. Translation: CASSLTAGSFGNTIYF. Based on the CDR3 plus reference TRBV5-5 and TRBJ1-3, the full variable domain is DAGVTQSPTHLIKTRGQQVTLRCSPISGHKSVSWYQQVLGQGPQFIFQYYEKEERGRGNFPDRFSARQFPNYSSELNVNALLLGDSALYLCASSLTAGSFGNTIYFGEGSWLTVV.

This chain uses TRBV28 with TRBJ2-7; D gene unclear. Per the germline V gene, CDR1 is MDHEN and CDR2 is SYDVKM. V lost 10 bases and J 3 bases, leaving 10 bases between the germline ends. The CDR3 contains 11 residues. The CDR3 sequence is CATQKNYEQYF. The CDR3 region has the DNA TGTGCCACACAGAAAAACTACGAGCAGTACTTC.

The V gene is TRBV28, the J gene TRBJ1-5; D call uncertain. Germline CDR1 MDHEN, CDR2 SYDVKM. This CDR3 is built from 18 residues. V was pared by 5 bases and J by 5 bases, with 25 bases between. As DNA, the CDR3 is TGTGCCAGCAGTACCTCCCAGAGACACCCACCACACCATCAGCCCCAGCATTTT. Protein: CASSTSQRHPPHHQPQHF.

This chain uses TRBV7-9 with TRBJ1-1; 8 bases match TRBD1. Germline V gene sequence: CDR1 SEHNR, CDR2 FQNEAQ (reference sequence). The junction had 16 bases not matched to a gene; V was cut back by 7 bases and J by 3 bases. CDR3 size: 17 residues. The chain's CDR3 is CASITDRGEFLDTEAFF. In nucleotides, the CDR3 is TGTGCCAGCATCACCGACAGGGGCGAATTTTTGGACACTGAAGCTTTCTTT.

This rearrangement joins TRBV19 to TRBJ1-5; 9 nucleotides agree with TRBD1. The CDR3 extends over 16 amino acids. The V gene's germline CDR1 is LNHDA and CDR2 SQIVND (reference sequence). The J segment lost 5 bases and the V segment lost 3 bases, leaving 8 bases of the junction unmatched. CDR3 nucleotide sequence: TGTGCCAGTAGTATCAGTGGACAGGGGCAGGATCAGCCCCAGCATTTT. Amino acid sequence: CASSISGQGQDQPQHF.